The next 19 T cell receptor beta chains were all read from a single sample in a study of cytomegalovirus exposure and HLA in healthy donors. With 60 Vbeta and 13 Jbeta primers, the PCR was carried out. TCRdb's copy holds only in-frame clones and misses some; the assay was immunoSEQ multiplex PCR. The sample yields approximately 100,000 clones, 75% to 90% seen once. The specimen sequenced was PBMCs. These receptors all stem from a man aged 25 to 45 in good health and CMV-seronegative.

The chain recombines TRBV30 with TRBJ1-3, with 11 bases that match TRBD1. Trimming cost V 6 bases and J 4 bases; bases outside gene matches: 17. Germline CDR1 GTSNPN, CDR2 SVGIG (reference sequence). The CDR3 totals 18 residues. The CDR3 spells CACSKDRGQVYRGNTIYF. CDR3 DNA sequence: TGTGCCTGTTCTAAGGACAGGGGGCAAGTTTATCGCGGAAACACCATATATTTT.

This chain uses TRBV12-5 with TRBJ2-1; D ambiguous. The CDR3 spans 16 residues. The germline CDR1 and CDR2 sequences are LGHNT and FRNRAP. V lost 6 bases to trimming and J lost 0 bases, with 15 bases between them. As DNA, the CDR3 is TGTGCTAGTGGCCGAGGCCTCCCCAGCTCCTACAATGAGCAGTTCTTC. Residues: CASGRGLPSSYNEQFF.

The chain is built from TRBV21-1 and TRBJ2-5; TRBD2 is taken as the D call from the table, unchecked against the DNA. TRBV21-1 has pseudogene status. CDR3 size: 16 residues. The CDR3 DNA follows: TGTGCCAGCAGCAAAGGGTCTGGCGGGAGATCGGAGACCCAGTACTTC. It translates to CASSKGSGGRSETQYF.

The table lists this clone with a few counts. The chain uses TRBV2 and TRBJ2-2; D is perhaps TRBD2 (6 bases). This CDR3 is 13 amino acids long. Trimming left V 7 bases short and J 7 bases short, with 13 bases between. Germline V gene sequence: CDR1 SNHLY, CDR2 FYNNEI. Written as DNA, the CDR3 is TGTGCCAGCACCACGAGGGGAGGCGGGGAGCTGTTTTTT. This gives the protein CASTTRGGGELFF.

The CDR3 loop is CASRSLRNQPQHF. Written as DNA, the CDR3 is TGTGCCAGCAGATCACTGCGCAATCAGCCCCAGCATTTT. The chain recombines TRBV6-4 with TRBJ1-5; D is ambiguous. V lost 6 bases and J 2 bases, leaving 8 bases between the germline ends. The CDR3 spans 13 residues. From germline, CDR1 is MRHNA and CDR2 SNTAGT.

The genes are TRBV9 and TRBJ2-5; 7 nucleotides match TRBD1. From germline, CDR1 is SGDLS and CDR2 YYNGEE. Germline trimming cut 2 bases from V and 3 bases from J; bases unmatched to any gene: 1. The CDR3 covers 13 residues. CDR3 DNA sequence: TGTGCCAGCAGCGTCGGACAGGAAGAGACCCAGTACTTC. Translated: CASSVGQEETQYF.

The chain employs TRBV19 and TRBJ1-4, with D possibly being TRBD1 (6 bases). The CDR3 is 12 residues long. In germline, CDR1 is LNHDA, CDR2 SQIVND (reference sequence). Trimming removed 4 bases at V and 8 bases at J, with 8 bases between. Here the CDR3 reads CASSNREEKLFF. The CDR3 bases are TGTGCCAGTAGTAACAGGGAGGAAAAACTGTTTTTT. Variable domain in full (rest from reference TRBV19 and TRBJ1-4): DGGITQSPKYLFRKEGQNVTLSCEQNLNHDAMYWYRQDPGQGLRLIYYSQIVNDFQKGDIAEGYSVSREKKESFPLTVTSAQKNPTAFYLCASSNREEKLFFGSGTQLSVL.

This chain joins TRBV5-1 and TRBJ1-1; 8 positions match TRBD1. Trimming removed 4 bases from V and 7 bases from J; junction bases left unmatched: 6. The CDR3 contains 13 residues. In germline, CDR1 is SGHRS, CDR2 YFSETQ. The DNA for the CDR3 is TGCGCCAGCAGCCGGACAGGGCAAATTGAAGCTTTCTTT. Translation gives CASSRTGQIEAFF.

This clone was found a few times. This sequence joins TRBV5-4 and TRBJ1-2; tentative D call: TRBD1 (6 bases). The CDR3 has 17 residues. With 3 bases removed from V and 2 bases from J, the gap between germline ends came to 20 bases. Looked up from germline, CDR1 is SGHNT and CDR2 is YYREEE (reference sequence). The CDR3 coding sequence is TGTGCCAGCAGCTCCAACGTACAGGGAATGGGAAACTATGGCTACACCTTC. Amino acids: CASSSNVQGMGNYGYTF.

The count of this clone is one. Here the CDR3 DNA reads TGCAGCGCTGGCGCGGCGGCAATCTACAATGAGCAGTTCTTC. Protein sequence: CSAGAAAIYNEQFF. This chain uses TRBV29-1 with TRBJ2-1; D not resolved. The CDR3 spans 14 residues. Germline CDR1 is SQVTM and CDR2 is ANQGSEA. V lost 7 bases to trimming and J lost 3 bases, with 16 bases between them.

This clone came up a few times. CDR3 nucleotides: TGTGCCAGCAGCTTGGATATGCGAGCGGGGGGGCGGTACAATGAGCAGTTCTTC. Protein product: CASSLDMRAGGRYNEQFF. The chain couples TRBV5-5 to TRBJ2-1, with TRBD2 identical over 10 bases. The germline V gene has CDR1 SGHKS and CDR2 YYEKEE (reference sequence). The CDR3 runs to 18 residues. With V trimmed by 0 bases and J by 4 bases, 10 bases remained unmatched.

The chain joins TRBV5-6 to TRBJ2-1, with D unclear. Germline CDR1 reads SGHDT; CDR2 reads YYEEEE. The V end lost 1 base, the J end lost 4 bases, and 12 bases lay between the germline ends. This CDR3 is 15 amino acids long. The CDR3 is CASSLLQLVYNEQFF. In DNA form, the CDR3 reads TGTGCCAGCAGCTTGCTTCAGCTAGTTTACAATGAGCAGTTCTTC.

The rearrangement uses TRBV11-3 and TRBJ2-5; no firm D call. This CDR3 spans 15 amino acids. With 1 base removed from V and 2 bases from J, the gap between germline ends came to 11 bases. The germline V gene encodes CDR1 SGHNT and CDR2 YENEEA. The CDR3 reads CASSLGLTIQETQYF. The CDR3 nucleotides read TGTGCCAGCAGCTTAGGGTTGACAATACAAGAGACCCAGTACTTC. The full variable domain, in which reference TRBV11-3 and TRBJ2-5 provide the parts outside the CDR3, is EAGVVQSPRYKIIEKKQPVAFWCNPISGHNTLYWYLQNLGQGPELLIRYENEEAVDDSQLPKDRFSAERLKGVDSTLKIQPAELGDSAVYLCASSLGLTIQETQYFGPGTRLLVL.

V and J are TRBV9 and TRBJ1-1, with D perhaps TRBD1 (5 bases). The CDR3 contains 15 residues. The germline V gene has CDR1 SGDLS and CDR2 YYNGEE. V shed 5 bases and J shed 4 bases, with 18 bases lying between them. The CDR3 DNA follows: TGTGCCAGCAGTCCTAGGGGTGGGGGAGGCACTGAAGCTTTCTTT. The encoded protein is CASSPRGGGGTEAFF.

This sequence joins TRBV27 and TRBJ2-7; D gene unclear. This CDR3 has 13 amino acids. CDR1 is MNHEY and CDR2 is SMNVEV in the germline V gene (reference sequence). V gave up 5 bases and J gave up 6 bases, with 14 bases separating them. This CDR3 is CASSIGVIGEQYF. CDR3 DNA sequence: TGTGCCAGCAGTATTGGAGTGATTGGCGAGCAGTACTTC.

V gene TRBV29-1 combines with J gene TRBJ1-5; D unresolved. V gave up 8 bases and J gave up 1 base, with 18 bases separating them. The germline gives CDR1 SQVTM, CDR2 ANQGSEA. The CDR3 contains 15 residues. CDR3 residues: CSPREGQESNQPQHF. The CDR3, as DNA: TGCAGCCCGAGGGAAGGCCAGGAGAGCAATCAGCCCCAGCATTTT.

This clone was seen only a few times. The sample carries other DNA sequences with the same CDR3. CDR3 residues: CASSRSTDTQYF. The CDR3 DNA is TGTGCCAGCAGCAGGAGCACAGATACGCAGTATTTT. The chain employs TRBV6-5 and TRBJ2-3; no clear D. The ends were cut back, 6 bases at V and 0 bases at J, with 4 bases in the middle. CDR3 length: 12 residues. CDR1 MNHEY and CDR2 SVGAGI come from the germline V gene.

This chain uses TRBV5-4 with TRBJ2-7, with 9 nucleotides matching TRBD1. With 1 base clipped from V and 4 bases from J, the junction kept 12 bases outside the gene matches. The CDR3 sequence is 17 residues long. Germline CDR1 is SGHNT and CDR2 is YYREEE (reference sequence). The CDR3 DNA sequence: TGTGCCAGCAGCTTGTTCGGGACAGGGCTTTTGGGGTACGAGCAGTACTTC. It translates to CASSLFGTGLLGYEQYF.

V gene TRBV7-9 combines with J gene TRBJ1-4, with TRBD1 matching over 9 bases. The V and J ends lost 5 bases and 0 bases, in that order; junction bases with no gene match: 7. The CDR3 has 17 amino acids. Germline V CDR1 and CDR2: SEHNR, FQNEAQ (reference sequence). The CDR3, as DNA: TGTGCCAGCAGCGATCGGGACAGGGACGCAACTAATGAAAAACTGTTTTTT. It translates to CASSDRDRDATNEKLFF.